This TCR beta chain is from a study of blood T cell repertoires in COVID-19. Turning to the study itself: The samples span acute and convalescent COVID-19 from the United States, Italy and Spain.

Clones were read by immunoSEQ multiplex PCR, and TCRdb kept only the in-frame ones, dropping some. The sample contains approximately 380,000 clones, more than 70% of which appear only once. Germline lookup yields CDR1 SGHRS and CDR2 YFSETQ. This CDR3 spans 16 amino acids. V lost 1 base to trimming and J lost 7 bases, with 15 bases between them. The material sequenced was PBMCs or T cells enriched from blood (not recorded which). The receptor was isolated from a woman aged 18-29 years who had recovered from COVID-19. This rearrangement joins TRBV5-1 to TRBJ1-6, with TRBD1 as a possible D gene (5 bases). CDR3 nucleotides: TGCGCCAGCAGCTTGTTCACAGGTTGGGGCAATTCACCCCTCCACTTT. This gives the protein CASSLFTGWGNSPLHF. Looking up the rest from reference TRBV5-1 and TRBJ1-6 gives the full variable domain: KAGVTQTPRYLIKTRGQQVTLSCSPISGHRSVSWYQQTPGQGLQFLFEYFSETQRNKGNFPGRFSGRQFSNSRSEMNVSTLELGDSALYLCASSLFTGWGNSPLHFGNGTRLTVT.